This is a list of T cell receptor beta chains from one sample in a study of T cell responses to AZD1222 COVID-19 vaccine. The data were produced by immunoSEQ multiplex PCR, yet TCRdb's version contains in-frame clones alone and is incomplete. This sample has 130,000 to 150,000 clones; more than 85% occur once, and the top ten carry around 10%. The sequenced sample was peripheral blood, obtained after recovery from COVID-19. These receptors originate from an adult who had recovered from COVID-19. CDR3s include the opening cysteine and the closing phenylalanine or tryptophan. The D gene is left open where the match is weak. A row's size may be missing; if present it is once, few, many or a size class.

V gene: TRBV30
D gene: NA
J gene: TRBJ1-2
clone size: NA
CDR3 length: 13
CDR3 protein: CAWSVQVNYGYTF
CDR3 DNA: TGTGCCTGGAGTGTACAAGTTAACTATGGCTACACCTTC

V gene: TRBV5-1
D gene: NA
J gene: TRBJ2-1
clone size: NA
CDR3 length: 17
CDR3 protein: CASSLGSGGNRVNEQFF
CDR3 DNA: TGCGCCAGCAGCTTAGGGAGTGGCGGGAACCGGGTCAATGAGCAGTTCTTC

V gene: TRBV27
D gene: TRBD1
J gene: TRBJ1-2
clone size: NA
CDR3 length: 20
CDR3 protein: CASSLGRGPAQGARGNGYTF
CDR3 DNA: TGTGCCAGCAGTTTAGGGAGGGGGCCGGCACAGGGGGCGAGGGGAAATGGCTACACCTTC

V gene: TRBV2
D gene: NA
J gene: TRBJ1-2
clone size: NA
CDR3 length: 14
CDR3 protein: CASRRGASNYGYTF
CDR3 DNA: TGTGCCAGCAGGCGGGGGGCGTCTAACTATGGCTACACCTTC

V gene: TRBV18
D gene: TRBD1
J gene: TRBJ2-7
clone size: NA
CDR3 length: 15
CDR3 protein: CASSRDRVLSYEQYF
CDR3 DNA: TGTGCCAGCTCACGGGACAGGGTTTTATCCTACGAGCAGTACTTC

V gene: TRBV2
D gene: NA
J gene: TRBJ2-7
clone size: NA
CDR3 length: 13
CDR3 protein: CASTRTASYEQYF
CDR3 DNA: TGTGCCAGCACCCGGACAGCCTCCTACGAGCAGTACTTC

V gene: TRBV3-1/TRBV3-2
D gene: NA
J gene: TRBJ1-1
clone size: once
CDR3 length: 13
CDR3 protein: CASSQARGTEAFF
CDR3 DNA: TGTGCCAGCAGCCAAGCGCGGGGGACTGAAGCTTTCTTT

V gene: TRBV5-1
D gene: NA
J gene: TRBJ2-1
clone size: once
CDR3 length: 15
CDR3 protein: CASSLGGDPYNEQFF
CDR3 DNA: TGCGCCAGCAGCTTGGGGGGGGACCCCTACAATGAGCAGTTCTTC

V gene: TRBV6-6
D gene: TRBD2
J gene: TRBJ2-3
clone size: NA
CDR3 length: 13
CDR3 protein: CASSYREADTQYF
CDR3 DNA: TGTGCCAGCAGTTACCGGGAGGCAGATACGCAGTATTTT

V gene: TRBV19
D gene: NA
J gene: TRBJ1-1
clone size: NA
CDR3 length: 14
CDR3 protein: CASSSQGSSTEAFF
CDR3 DNA: TGTGCCAGTAGTTCCCAGGGATCGAGCACTGAAGCTTTCTTT

V gene: TRBV6-5
D gene: NA
J gene: TRBJ1-1
clone size: NA
CDR3 length: 12
CDR3 protein: CASNLKTGEAFF
CDR3 DNA: TGTGCCAGCAATCTAAAGACGGGAGAAGCTTTCTTT

V gene: TRBV12-3/TRBV12-4
D gene: NA
J gene: TRBJ1-5
clone size: NA
CDR3 length: 13
CDR3 protein: CASRDRNNQPQHF
CDR3 DNA: TGTGCCAGCAGGGACAGAAACAATCAGCCCCAGCATTTT

V gene: TRBV27
D gene: NA
J gene: TRBJ1-6
clone size: NA
CDR3 length: 13
CDR3 protein: CASSSREGSPLHF
CDR3 DNA: TGTGCCAGCAGTTCCAGGGAAGGGTCACCCCTCCACTTT

V gene: TRBV5-1
D gene: NA
J gene: TRBJ1-2
clone size: NA
CDR3 length: 17
CDR3 protein: CASSLAHRTGLHSGYTF
CDR3 DNA: TGCGCCAGCAGCTTGGCACATCGCACAGGGCTGCACAGTGGCTACACCTTC

V gene: TRBV7-3
D gene: TRBD2
J gene: TRBJ2-1
clone size: NA
CDR3 length: 15
CDR3 protein: CASSLREVQNNEQFF
CDR3 DNA: TGTGCCAGCAGCTTACGGGAGGTACAAAACAATGAGCAGTTCTTC

V gene: TRBV18
D gene: TRBD1
J gene: TRBJ2-7
clone size: NA
CDR3 length: 14
CDR3 protein: CASSPPGQGFEQYF
CDR3 DNA: TGTGCCAGCTCACCACCGGGACAGGGGTTCGAGCAGTACTTC

V gene: TRBV21-1
D gene: NA
J gene: TRBJ2-1
clone size: NA
CDR3 length: 17
CDR3 protein: CASSKEETAEPYNEQFF
CDR3 DNA: TGTGCCAGCAGCAAAGAGGAGACAGCCGAGCCCTACAATGAGCAGTTCTTC

V gene: TRBV6-5
D gene: NA
J gene: TRBJ2-3
clone size: NA
CDR3 length: 15
CDR3 protein: CASRPSGTGTDTQYF
CDR3 DNA: TGTGCCAGCAGACCGAGCGGAACGGGCACAGATACGCAGTATTTT

V gene: TRBV28
D gene: TRBD2
J gene: TRBJ2-1
clone size: NA
CDR3 length: 17
CDR3 protein: CASSSHLLAGGYNEQFF
CDR3 DNA: TGTGCCAGCAGTTCCCACCTCCTAGCGGGAGGTTACAATGAGCAGTTCTTC

V gene: TRBV28
D gene: NA
J gene: TRBJ1-2
clone size: NA
CDR3 length: 15
CDR3 protein: CASTLAGSLYYGYTF
CDR3 DNA: TGTGCCAGCACCCTAGCCGGGAGTTTATACTATGGCTACACCTTC

V gene: TRBV9
D gene: NA
J gene: TRBJ2-5
clone size: NA
CDR3 length: 15
CDR3 protein: CASSVDAGGTGTQYF
CDR3 DNA: TGTGCCAGCAGCGTAGATGCAGGGGGGACGGGGACCCAGTACTTC

V gene: TRBV5-1
D gene: NA
J gene: TRBJ2-2
clone size: NA
CDR3 length: 14
CDR3 protein: CASSPQGNTGELFF
CDR3 DNA: TGCGCCAGCAGCCCACAGGGGAACACCGGGGAGCTGTTTTTT

V gene: TRBV19
D gene: NA
J gene: TRBJ1-2
clone size: NA
CDR3 length: 11
CDR3 protein: CAGVTGSGYTF
CDR3 DNA: TGTGCCGGGGTTACAGGGAGTGGCTACACCTTC

V gene: TRBV28
D gene: TRBD1
J gene: TRBJ2-7
clone size: NA
CDR3 length: 15
CDR3 protein: CASSLYGQGAYEQYF
CDR3 DNA: TGTGCCAGCAGTTTATACGGTCAGGGGGCCTACGAGCAGTACTTC

V gene: TRBV27
D gene: TRBD1
J gene: TRBJ1-2
clone size: once
CDR3 length: 12
CDR3 protein: CASSSTGFGYTF
CDR3 DNA: TGTGCCAGCAGTTCGACAGGGTTTGGCTACACCTTC

V gene: TRBV30
D gene: NA
J gene: TRBJ1-2
clone size: NA
CDR3 length: 14
CDR3 protein: CAWSRSSDQGGYTF
CDR3 DNA: TGTGCCTGGAGCCGTAGCTCAGACCAGGGTGGCTACACCTTC

V gene: TRBV6-5
D gene: NA
J gene: TRBJ2-5
clone size: NA
CDR3 length: 11
CDR3 protein: CASSQSETQYF
CDR3 DNA: TGTGCCAGCAGTCAATCGGAGACCCAGTACTTC

V gene: TRBV30
D gene: TRBD1
J gene: TRBJ1-4
clone size: NA
CDR3 length: 14
CDR3 protein: CAWSRTGRNEKLFF
CDR3 DNA: TGTGCCTGGAGCCGGACAGGGCGCAATGAAAAACTGTTTTTT

V gene: TRBV2
D gene: NA
J gene: TRBJ1-1
clone size: once
CDR3 length: 14
CDR3 protein: CASSEAGGGTEAFF
CDR3 DNA: TGTGCCAGCAGTGAAGCAGGGGGTGGCACTGAAGCTTTCTTT

V gene: TRBV28
D gene: NA
J gene: TRBJ1-6
clone size: NA
CDR3 length: 16
CDR3 protein: CASSGGVILGNSPLHF
CDR3 DNA: TGTGCCAGCAGCGGGGGGGTTATCTTGGGAAATTCACCCCTCCACTTT

V gene: TRBV6-5
D gene: NA
J gene: TRBJ1-1
clone size: NA
CDR3 length: 13
CDR3 protein: CASRSQGNTEAFF
CDR3 DNA: TGTGCCAGCCGTTCGCAGGGGAACACTGAAGCTTTCTTT

V gene: TRBV2
D gene: TRBD2
J gene: TRBJ2-3
clone size: NA
CDR3 length: 15
CDR3 protein: CASRLAGASTDTQYF
CDR3 DNA: TGTGCCAGCCGACTAGCGGGAGCTAGCACAGATACGCAGTATTTT

V gene: TRBV6-1
D gene: TRBD2
J gene: TRBJ2-3
clone size: NA
CDR3 length: 15
CDR3 protein: CASSARAGATDTQYF
CDR3 DNA: TGTGCCAGCAGTGCCCGGGCGGGAGCTACAGATACGCAGTATTTT

V gene: TRBV5-1
D gene: TRBD1
J gene: TRBJ1-3
clone size: NA
CDR3 length: 14
CDR3 protein: CASSPGGAPDTIYF
CDR3 DNA: TGCGCCAGCAGCCCAGGGGGCGCCCCGGACACCATATATTTT

V gene: TRBV18
D gene: TRBD2
J gene: TRBJ2-3
clone size: NA
CDR3 length: 18
CDR3 protein: CASSPQPGLAGSTDTQYF
CDR3 DNA: TGTGCCAGCTCACCCCAGCCGGGACTAGCGGGGAGCACAGATACGCAGTATTTT

V gene: TRBV4-1
D gene: TRBD1
J gene: TRBJ2-3
clone size: NA
CDR3 length: 16
CDR3 protein: CASTIRTGPGADTQYF
CDR3 DNA: TGCGCCAGCACCATAAGGACAGGACCTGGCGCAGATACGCAGTATTTT

V gene: TRBV29-1
D gene: NA
J gene: TRBJ1-2
clone size: once
CDR3 length: 13
CDR3 protein: CSVGQPLLYGYTF
CDR3 DNA: TGCAGCGTTGGACAGCCTTTACTCTATGGCTACACCTTC

V gene: TRBV19
D gene: NA
J gene: TRBJ1-1
clone size: NA
CDR3 length: 13
CDR3 protein: CASKQGGDTEAFF
CDR3 DNA: TGTGCCAGTAAGCAGGGAGGAGACACTGAAGCTTTCTTT

V gene: TRBV19
D gene: NA
J gene: TRBJ1-1
clone size: NA
CDR3 length: 16
CDR3 protein: CASHPRAGFMNTEAFF
CDR3 DNA: TGTGCCAGCCACCCGAGGGCAGGGTTCATGAACACTGAAGCTTTCTTT

V gene: TRBV6-5
D gene: NA
J gene: TRBJ1-3
clone size: once
CDR3 length: 16
CDR3 protein: CASSYREGVSGNTIYF
CDR3 DNA: TGTGCCAGCAGTTACCGGGAGGGAGTCTCTGGAAACACCATATATTTT

V gene: TRBV7-3
D gene: NA
J gene: TRBJ2-5
clone size: NA
CDR3 length: 15
CDR3 protein: CASSSRRGGMETQYF
CDR3 DNA: TGTGCCAGCAGCTCCAGGAGGGGGGGTATGGAGACCCAGTACTTC

V gene: TRBV11-3
D gene: NA
J gene: TRBJ2-2
clone size: NA
CDR3 length: 15
CDR3 protein: CASSHRTDNTGELFF
CDR3 DNA: TGTGCCAGCAGCCATCGGACAGATAACACCGGGGAGCTGTTTTTT

V gene: TRBV15
D gene: NA
J gene: TRBJ2-7
clone size: NA
CDR3 length: 14
CDR3 protein: CATSPRELIYEQYF
CDR3 DNA: TGTGCCACCAGCCCCCGGGAGCTGATCTACGAGCAGTACTTC

V gene: TRBV6-1
D gene: NA
J gene: TRBJ1-3
clone size: NA
CDR3 length: 15
CDR3 protein: CASSEALTSGNTIYF
CDR3 DNA: TGTGCCAGCAGTGAAGCCCTAACCTCTGGAAACACCATATATTTT

V gene: TRBV11-2
D gene: TRBD2
J gene: TRBJ2-3
clone size: NA
CDR3 length: 15
CDR3 protein: CASIRGTRSTDTQYF
CDR3 DNA: TGTGCCAGCATCCGTGGGACTAGGAGCACAGATACGCAGTATTTT

V gene: TRBV2
D gene: TRBD2
J gene: TRBJ2-3
clone size: NA
CDR3 length: 16
CDR3 protein: CASSEARGGSTDTQYF
CDR3 DNA: TGTGCCAGCAGTGAAGCTCGCGGGGGTAGCACAGATACGCAGTATTTT

V gene: TRBV28
D gene: TRBD2
J gene: TRBJ2-7
clone size: NA
CDR3 length: 19
CDR3 protein: CASRGVGREPVYLSYEQYF
CDR3 DNA: TGTGCCAGCAGGGGGGTTGGGCGGGAGCCAGTATATCTATCCTACGAGCAGTACTTC

V gene: TRBV25-1
D gene: NA
J gene: TRBJ2-7
clone size: NA
CDR3 length: 14
CDR3 protein: CASSGGGPLYEQYF
CDR3 DNA: TGTGCCAGCAGTGGTGGGGGGCCCTTGTACGAGCAGTACTTC

V gene: TRBV15
D gene: NA
J gene: TRBJ2-7
clone size: NA
CDR3 length: 13
CDR3 protein: CATSRELSYEQYF
CDR3 DNA: TGTGCCACCAGCAGAGAGTTGTCCTACGAGCAGTACTTC

V gene: TRBV5-1
D gene: TRBD2
J gene: TRBJ2-7
clone size: NA
CDR3 length: 14
CDR3 protein: CASSLVAGEYEQYF
CDR3 DNA: TGCGCCAGCAGCTTGGTAGCGGGAGAGTACGAGCAGTACTTC

V gene: TRBV6-5
D gene: NA
J gene: TRBJ1-6
clone size: NA
CDR3 length: 15
CDR3 protein: CASSWGGISNSPLHF
CDR3 DNA: TGTGCCAGCAGTTGGGGGGGGATTAGTAATTCACCCCTCCACTTT

V gene: TRBV30
D gene: NA
J gene: TRBJ1-1
clone size: NA
CDR3 length: 14
CDR3 protein: CAWERQPMNTEAFF
CDR3 DNA: TGTGCCTGGGAGAGACAGCCAATGAACACTGAAGCTTTCTTT